This T cell receptor beta chain is drawn from a study of CD8+CD57+ T cells in acquired aplastic anemia. Regarding the study as a whole: No significant patient-versus-control difference appeared in CD8+ Simpson's diversity. Sharing between patients and controls was observed for roughly 30 CD8+ CDR3 sequences.

This clonotype has a handful of counts. The target antigen is unknown. CDR3 and TCR beta VDJ profiling relied on genomic DNA as the template. One entry per CDR3 protein results from TCRdb running MiXCR on the reads. The data hold about 200,000 distinct CDR3 sequences, with 65% observed a single time. Patients chosen for sequencing had shown CD8+CD57+ cell expansion by flow cytometry. Sequenced input: sorted CD4+, CD8+, or CD8+CD57+ T cells (not recorded which) from PBMCs. The sequence derives from a human donor with aplastic anemia.

The CDR3 here is CASSAVRGGEQYF. CDR3 bases: TGTGCCAGCAGCGCTGTCAGGGGGGGCGAGCAGTACTTC. This chain uses TRBV9 with TRBJ2-7; D tentatively reads TRBD1 or TRBD2 (7 bases each). The CDR3 spans 13 residues. Germline values: CDR1 SGDLS, CDR2 YYNGEE. The V end lost 3 bases, the J end lost 6 bases, and 13 bases lay between the germline ends.